A selection of T cell receptor beta chains follows, all from one sample in a study of vaccination and CD4 T cells after COVID-19. A single record per CDR3 protein comes from TCRdb applying MiXCR to the PCR reads. This sample has about 21,000 distinct CDR3 sequences, with about 60% found just once. Their antigens are not known. Sequencing input: CD4+ T cells from blood, cultured in vitro. These receptors all stem from a human donor who had recovered from COVID-19. The CDR3 runs from the conserved cysteine through the conserved F or W. A D gene is named only where the DNA matches it firmly. A clone size is listed for some rows: how often the clone was seen (once, few, many), or a class if it is expanded.

d_call: NA
j_call: TRBJ1-1
clone_size: NA
v_call: TRBV7-2
cdr3_aa: CASSLDSTTEAFF
cdr3_nt: TGTGCCAGCAGCTTGGACAGCACCACTGAAGCTTTCTTT

d_call: NA
j_call: TRBJ2-2
clone_size: NA
v_call: TRBV6-1
cdr3_aa: CANPNTGDTGELFF
cdr3_nt: TGTGCCAACCCTAATACGGGAGACACCGGGGAGCTGTTTTTT

d_call: NA
j_call: TRBJ2-7
clone_size: few
v_call: TRBV2
cdr3_aa: CASSDRRYDEQYF
cdr3_nt: TGTGCCAGCAGTGATAGGAGGTACGACGAGCAGTACTTC

d_call: NA
j_call: TRBJ1-5
clone_size: NA
v_call: TRBV5-1
cdr3_aa: CASSAGPDQPQHF
cdr3_nt: TGCGCCAGCAGCGCGGGGCCGGATCAGCCCCAGCATTTT

d_call: NA
j_call: TRBJ2-5
clone_size: NA
v_call: TRBV27
cdr3_aa: CASSLNNYPQETQYF
cdr3_nt: TGTGCCAGCAGTTTAAACAACTACCCCCAAGAGACCCAGTACTTC

d_call: NA
j_call: TRBJ2-2
clone_size: NA
v_call: TRBV7-9
cdr3_aa: CASSLPWTGELFF
cdr3_nt: TGTGCCAGCAGCTTGCCATGGACCGGGGAGCTGTTTTTT

d_call: NA
j_call: TRBJ2-2
clone_size: NA
v_call: TRBV20-1
cdr3_aa: CSARDRRQGNTGELFF
cdr3_nt: TGCAGTGCTAGAGACCGACGGCAGGGCAACACCGGGGAGCTGTTTTTT

d_call: TRBD2
j_call: TRBJ2-5
clone_size: few
v_call: TRBV7-2
cdr3_aa: CASSRSGSKETQYF
cdr3_nt: TGTGCCAGCAGCCGTAGCGGGAGCAAAGAGACCCAGTACTTC

d_call: NA
j_call: TRBJ2-7
clone_size: NA
v_call: TRBV7-8
cdr3_aa: CASSLLRGSYEQYF
cdr3_nt: TGTGCCAGCAGCTTACTCCGGGGGTCCTACGAGCAGTACTTC

d_call: TRBD1
j_call: TRBJ1-6
clone_size: NA
v_call: TRBV11-3
cdr3_aa: CASSLVGTANTALHF
cdr3_nt: TGTGCCAGCAGCTTAGTTGGGACAGCGAATACGGCCCTCCACTTT

d_call: TRBD2
j_call: TRBJ2-2
clone_size: NA
v_call: TRBV5-1
cdr3_aa: CASSLLTSGRLTNTGELFF
cdr3_nt: TGCGCCAGCAGCTTGCTGACTAGCGGGAGGCTCACGAACACCGGGGAGCTGTTTTTT

d_call: TRBD2
j_call: TRBJ2-5
clone_size: NA
v_call: TRBV25-1
cdr3_aa: CASSESRTSGQETQYF
cdr3_nt: TGTGCCAGCAGTGAAAGTCGGACTAGCGGACAAGAGACCCAGTACTTC

d_call: NA
j_call: TRBJ2-5
clone_size: NA
v_call: TRBV20-1
cdr3_aa: CSARDRVTARETQYF
cdr3_nt: TGCAGTGCTAGAGATCGGGTAACAGCCCGAGAGACCCAGTACTTC

d_call: NA
j_call: TRBJ1-6
clone_size: NA
v_call: TRBV27
cdr3_aa: CASSLSGGSSYNSPLHF
cdr3_nt: TGTGCCAGCAGTTTATCGGGGGGGAGCTCCTATAATTCACCCCTCCACTTT

d_call: TRBD2
j_call: TRBJ2-3
clone_size: NA
v_call: TRBV20-1
cdr3_aa: CSAPGGLAARDSTDTQYF
cdr3_nt: TGCAGTGCCCCGGGGGGGCTAGCGGCAAGGGACAGCACAGATACGCAGTATTTT

d_call: NA
j_call: TRBJ2-2
clone_size: NA
v_call: TRBV27
cdr3_aa: CASSSGHHSTGELFF
cdr3_nt: TGTGCCAGCAGTTCGGGGCACCATAGTACCGGGGAGCTGTTTTTT

d_call: TRBD1
j_call: TRBJ2-1
clone_size: once
v_call: TRBV10-3
cdr3_aa: CAIGSGGAFYNEQFF
cdr3_nt: TGTGCCATCGGCTCAGGGGGCGCTTTTTACAATGAGCAGTTCTTC

d_call: NA
j_call: TRBJ2-4
clone_size: few
v_call: TRBV21-1
cdr3_aa: CASSKAPKNIQYF
cdr3_nt: TGTGCCAGCAGCAAAGCCCCTAAAAACATTCAGTACTTC

d_call: NA
j_call: TRBJ2-5
clone_size: few
v_call: TRBV7-9
cdr3_aa: CASSFGLGSETQYF
cdr3_nt: TGTGCCAGCAGCTTCGGGCTAGGCTCTGAGACCCAGTACTTC

d_call: NA
j_call: TRBJ1-1
clone_size: NA
v_call: TRBV6-2/TRBV6-3
cdr3_aa: CASRGQSHTEAFF
cdr3_nt: TGTGCCAGCAGAGGACAGTCCCACACTGAAGCTTTCTTT

d_call: NA
j_call: TRBJ2-3
clone_size: few
v_call: TRBV7-3
cdr3_aa: CASSFVVGSTDTQYF
cdr3_nt: TGTGCCAGCAGCTTCGTCGTAGGGAGCACAGATACGCAGTATTTT

d_call: NA
j_call: TRBJ2-7
clone_size: few
v_call: TRBV7-9
cdr3_aa: CASSLPSPVLLQYF
cdr3_nt: TGTGCCAGCAGCTTACCGTCCCCCGTTCTTTTACAGTACTTC

d_call: NA
j_call: TRBJ2-1
clone_size: NA
v_call: TRBV28
cdr3_aa: CASSRAGTEDNEQFF
cdr3_nt: TGTGCCAGCAGTAGAGCCGGGACGGAAGACAATGAGCAGTTCTTC

d_call: NA
j_call: TRBJ2-7
clone_size: NA
v_call: TRBV11-3
cdr3_aa: CASSSGPYYEQYF
cdr3_nt: TGTGCCAGCAGCTCGGGACCCTACTACGAGCAGTACTTC

d_call: NA
j_call: TRBJ1-6
clone_size: NA
v_call: TRBV7-8
cdr3_aa: CASSLPPPGSPLHF
cdr3_nt: TGTGCCAGCAGCTTACCGCCCCCCGGGTCACCCCTCCACTTT

d_call: NA
j_call: TRBJ2-1
clone_size: NA
v_call: TRBV11-3
cdr3_aa: CASSLESRNFNEQFF
cdr3_nt: TGTGCCAGCAGCTTAGAAAGCAGAAACTTCAATGAGCAGTTCTTC

d_call: NA
j_call: TRBJ1-2
clone_size: NA
v_call: TRBV7-2
cdr3_aa: CASRTGEYGYTF
cdr3_nt: TGTGCCAGCCGAACGGGGGAATATGGCTACACCTTC

d_call: NA
j_call: TRBJ2-5
clone_size: NA
v_call: TRBV6-1
cdr3_aa: CASKTSVETQYF
cdr3_nt: TGTGCCAGCAAGACAAGCGTAGAGACCCAGTACTTC

d_call: NA
j_call: TRBJ2-1
clone_size: NA
v_call: TRBV12-3/TRBV12-4
cdr3_aa: CASINTISYNEQFF
cdr3_nt: TGTGCCAGCATCAACACGATTTCCTACAATGAGCAGTTCTTC

d_call: NA
j_call: TRBJ2-7
clone_size: NA
v_call: TRBV28
cdr3_aa: CASSLFGGSFSYEQYF
cdr3_nt: TGTGCCAGCAGTTTATTTGGGGGATCCTTCTCCTACGAGCAGTACTTC

d_call: NA
j_call: TRBJ2-5
clone_size: NA
v_call: TRBV7-3
cdr3_aa: CASSTGGGDGETQYF
cdr3_nt: TGTGCCAGCAGCACCGGAGGGGGGGATGGGGAGACCCAGTACTTC

d_call: TRBD2
j_call: TRBJ2-1
clone_size: NA
v_call: TRBV20-1
cdr3_aa: CSAAKSGDNYNEQFF
cdr3_nt: TGCAGTGCCGCGAAAAGCGGGGATAACTACAATGAGCAGTTCTTC

d_call: NA
j_call: TRBJ1-3
clone_size: NA
v_call: TRBV6-5
cdr3_aa: CASSYEGGGNTIYF
cdr3_nt: TGTGCCAGCAGTTACGAGGGGGGCGGAAACACCATATATTTT

d_call: TRBD1
j_call: TRBJ1-1
clone_size: NA
v_call: TRBV7-3
cdr3_aa: CASSRGQDTEAFF
cdr3_nt: TGTGCCAGCAGCCGGGGACAGGACACTGAAGCTTTCTTT

d_call: TRBD2
j_call: TRBJ2-3
clone_size: NA
v_call: TRBV7-9
cdr3_aa: CASSLIAGVTDTQYF
cdr3_nt: TGTGCCAGCAGCTTAATAGCGGGAGTAACAGATACGCAGTATTTT

d_call: NA
j_call: TRBJ1-3
clone_size: NA
v_call: TRBV10-3
cdr3_aa: CAISGSGNTIYF
cdr3_nt: TGTGCCATCAGTGGTTCTGGAAACACCATATATTTT

d_call: NA
j_call: TRBJ1-3
clone_size: few
v_call: TRBV4-2
cdr3_aa: CASSQDSSSGNTIYF
cdr3_nt: TGTGCCAGCAGCCAAGACTCATCTAGCGGAAACACCATATATTTT

d_call: TRBD1
j_call: TRBJ2-3
clone_size: NA
v_call: TRBV24-1
cdr3_aa: CATSETGGVDTQYF
cdr3_nt: TGTGCCACCAGCGAGACAGGGGGGGTAGATACGCAGTATTTT

d_call: NA
j_call: TRBJ1-1
clone_size: few
v_call: TRBV27
cdr3_aa: CASRAQENTEAFF
cdr3_nt: TGTGCCAGCAGAGCACAAGAGAACACTGAAGCTTTCTTT

d_call: NA
j_call: TRBJ2-1
clone_size: NA
v_call: TRBV18
cdr3_aa: CASSPEQYNEQFF
cdr3_nt: TGTGCCAGCTCACCAGAGCAGTACAATGAGCAGTTCTTC

d_call: NA
j_call: TRBJ2-7
clone_size: NA
v_call: TRBV11-2
cdr3_aa: CASSWGDTRYEQYF
cdr3_nt: TGTGCCAGCAGCTGGGGGGACACACGCTACGAGCAGTACTTC

d_call: NA
j_call: TRBJ2-1
clone_size: NA
v_call: TRBV24-1
cdr3_aa: CATSDPRDGYNEQFF
cdr3_nt: TGTGCCACCAGTGATCCCCGGGACGGATACAATGAGCAGTTCTTC

d_call: NA
j_call: TRBJ1-1
clone_size: NA
v_call: TRBV30
cdr3_aa: CAWGGGRGEAFF
cdr3_nt: TGTGCCTGGGGGGGCGGACGGGGTGAAGCTTTCTTT

d_call: TRBD1
j_call: TRBJ2-3
clone_size: few
v_call: TRBV10-1
cdr3_aa: CASTRGQGGPDTQYF
cdr3_nt: TGCGCCAGCACCCGGGGACAGGGTGGCCCGGATACGCAGTATTTT

d_call: NA
j_call: TRBJ1-4
clone_size: NA
v_call: TRBV2
cdr3_aa: CASRPELSNEKLFF
cdr3_nt: TGTGCCAGCAGACCGGAGTTATCTAATGAAAAACTGTTTTTT

d_call: NA
j_call: TRBJ2-1
clone_size: NA
v_call: TRBV7-6
cdr3_aa: CASSSRRTTLRGQFF
cdr3_nt: TGTGCCAGCAGCTCCCGTCGGACTACCCTTCGAGGGCAGTTCTTC

d_call: NA
j_call: TRBJ2-5
clone_size: NA
v_call: TRBV7-3
cdr3_aa: CASSLTTEETQYF
cdr3_nt: TGTGCCAGCAGCTTAACGACCGAAGAGACCCAGTACTTC

d_call: NA
j_call: TRBJ1-6
clone_size: medium-sized
v_call: TRBV2
cdr3_aa: CASKGEGRSPLHF
cdr3_nt: TGTGCCAGCAAGGGCGAGGGGCGCTCACCCCTCCACTTT

d_call: NA
j_call: TRBJ2-5
clone_size: NA
v_call: TRBV6-1
cdr3_aa: CASERETQYF
cdr3_nt: TGTGCCAGCGAACGAGAGACCCAGTACTTC

d_call: NA
j_call: TRBJ1-2
clone_size: NA
v_call: TRBV30
cdr3_aa: CAWTGESYGYTF
cdr3_nt: TGTGCCTGGACCGGGGAGTCCTATGGCTACACCTTC

d_call: TRBD1
j_call: TRBJ2-3
clone_size: NA
v_call: TRBV7-9
cdr3_aa: CASSPGQGLLDTQYF
cdr3_nt: TGTGCCAGCAGCCCCGGACAGGGCCTTTTGGATACGCAGTATTTT

d_call: NA
j_call: TRBJ1-1
clone_size: once
v_call: TRBV20-1
cdr3_aa: CSARAGDEAFF
cdr3_nt: TGCAGTGCTAGGGCTGGTGATGAAGCTTTCTTT

d_call: NA
j_call: TRBJ2-5
clone_size: once
v_call: TRBV7-9
cdr3_aa: CASSLYGLQETQYF
cdr3_nt: TGTGCCAGCAGCTTGTACGGTCTCCAAGAGACCCAGTACTTC